Listed here are 32 T cell receptor beta chains from one sample, sequenced in a study of shared clonotypes between healthy human individuals. Here immunoSEQ multiplex PCR was the method, and the copy in TCRdb shows in-frame clones only, minus some. The sample shows about 2 million clones, roughly 96% of them seen only once. Sequencing was carried out using naive CD4+ T cells sorted from blood. Documented subset: CD45RA+ positively selected. These TCRs come from a man between 18 and 35 years old in good health.

The rearrangement uses TRBV6-1 and TRBJ2-7; TRBD2 matches 7 bases. This CDR3 spans 15 amino acids. Germline CDR1 and CDR2: MNHNS and SASEGT. Germline trimming cut 1 base from V and 6 bases from J; bases unmatched to any gene: 9. For the CDR3, the DNA is TGTGCCAGCAGTGAAGTCACGGCGGGAGTGATCGAGCAGTACTTC. This gives the protein CASSEVTAGVIEQYF.

The chain couples TRBV11-3 to TRBJ2-1; TRBD2 agrees at 10 bases. The CDR3 loop spans 15 amino acids. From germline, CDR1 is SGHNT and CDR2 YENEEA. J lost 6 bases, V lost 5 bases, and 7 bases had no gene match. The CDR3 loop is CASSQSGGAGNEQFF. In DNA, the CDR3 is TGTGCCAGCAGCCAGAGCGGGGGGGCGGGCAATGAGCAGTTCTTC.

In DNA, the CDR3 is TGTGCCAGCAGCCATAGCGGGAGTGCGGGCGAGCAGTACTTC. Its protein is CASSHSGSAGEQYF. This chain connects TRBV5-6 to TRBJ2-7, with 9 bases matching TRBD2. The CDR3 spans 14 residues. V lost 4 bases and J lost 6; bases outside the gene matches: 8. The germline CDR1 and CDR2 sequences are SGHDT and YYEEEE.

Details on this clone: Since a much larger clone is just one base distant, this may be a read error. V usage is TRBV30 and J usage is TRBJ1-4, with D possibly matching TRBD1 (5 bases). Germline lookup yields CDR1 GTSNPN and CDR2 SVGIG (reference sequence). There are 13 residues in the CDR3. The V and J ends lost 2 bases and 2 bases respectively, with 6 bases between them. The CDR3 spells CAWSWGTNEKLFF. CDR3 in DNA: TGTGCCTGGAGTTGGGGGACTAATGAAAAACTGTTTTTT.

This chain joins TRBV19 and TRBJ1-5; D perhaps matches TRBD1 (6 bases). This CDR3 is built from 14 residues. The germline V gene has CDR1 LNHDA and CDR2 SQIVND (reference sequence). Trimming removed 11 bases from V and 3 bases from J, with 17 bases in between. As DNA, the CDR3 is TGTGCCTGGAGTGTAGGGGACAACAATCAGCCCCAGCATTTT. This encodes CAWSVGDNNQPQHF.

The rearrangement joins TRBV10-3 to TRBJ1-4, with 9 bases that match TRBD1. J was trimmed by 6 bases and V by 10 bases; bases with no gene match: 6. Germline lookup yields CDR1 ENHRY and CDR2 SYGVKD. The CDR3 extends over 13 amino acids. CDR3 region: CASTGGLDEKLFF. The CDR3 bases are TGTGCCAGTACAGGGGGCTTAGATGAAAAACTGTTTTTT.

Here the CDR3 reads CASPGGARDTEAFF. The CDR3 region has the DNA TGTGCCAGCCCAGGGGGGGCGCGGGACACTGAAGCTTTCTTT. The chain employs TRBV7-2 and TRBJ1-1; 7 nucleotides agree with TRBD1. Germline CDR1 SGHTA, CDR2 FQGNSA. The CDR3 covers 14 residues. Trimming removed 8 bases from V and 3 bases from J; junction bases left unmatched: 9. The whole variable domain, filled in from reference TRBV7-2 and TRBJ1-1, reads GAGVSQSPSNKVTEKGKDVELRCDPISGHTALYWYRQSLGQGLEFLIYFQGNSAPDKSGLPSDRFSAERTGGSVSTLTIQRTQQEDSAVYLCASPGGARDTEAFFGQGTRLTVV.

The V and J genes are TRBV30 and TRBJ1-4; tentative D call: TRBD1 (5 bases). CDR1 is GTSNPN and CDR2 is SVGIG in the germline V gene (reference sequence). The CDR3 length is 15 residues. V was clipped by 3 bases and J by 3 bases, with 14 bases between them. The CDR3 coding sequence is TGTGCCTGGAGCCTAATCGGGACGGCTAATGAAAAACTGTTTTTT. It specifies CAWSLIGTANEKLFF.

The CDR3 nucleotides are TGTGCCAGCAGCTTCTCAACAGGGGGTATCTACGAGCAGTACTTC. This codes for CASSFSTGGIYEQYF. This chain uses TRBV7-8 with TRBJ2-7, with 8 bases fitting TRBD1. V gave up 3 bases and J gave up 3 bases; unmatched junction bases: 7. The CDR3 is 15 amino acids. Germline V gene sequence: CDR1 SGHVS, CDR2 FQNEAQ.

In the case of this clone: This specimen includes other DNA sequences encoding the same CDR3. V is TRBV19 and J is TRBJ1-5; D is unclear. Trimming removed 1 base at V and 0 bases at J, with 7 bases between. In germline, CDR1 is LNHDA, CDR2 SQIVND (reference sequence). The CDR3 extends over 15 amino acids. The CDR3 coding sequence is TGTGCCAGTAGTATAGGGGGATTTAGCAATCAGCCCCAGCATTTT. Its translation is CASSIGGFSNQPQHF.

The chain is built from TRBV4-1 and TRBJ2-7; 8 bases agree with TRBD2. The V gene end was trimmed by 0 bases and the J gene end by 0 bases; junction bases not matched to a gene: 4. Germline assignment: CDR1 MGHRA and CDR2 YSYEKL. CDR3 size: 16 residues. The CDR3 region has the DNA TGCGCCAGCAGCCAAGATCCCACTAGCGGCTCCTACGAGCAGTACTTC. This encodes CASSQDPTSGSYEQYF.

CDR3 sequence (DNA): TGTGCCAGCAGCTTATTCAGGGGGGCCACAGATACGCAGTATTTT. This sequence encodes CASSLFRGATDTQYF. V and J are TRBV7-9 and TRBJ2-3; D may be TRBD1 (7 bases). This CDR3 has 15 residues. Trimming shortened V by 2 bases and J by 2 bases, and 11 bases separated the two germline ends. The germline gives CDR1 SEHNR, CDR2 FQNEAQ (reference sequence).

This chain joins TRBV15 and TRBJ1-4; D uncertain. This CDR3 contains 14 residues. The germline gives CDR1 LNHNV, CDR2 YYDKDF (reference sequence). V lost 1 base, J lost 4 bases, and 7 bases lay in between. CDR3 protein: CATSRGLSNEKLFF. CDR3 DNA: TGTGCCACCAGCAGAGGACTGAGTAATGAAAAACTGTTTTTT.

A note on this clone: Other DNA sequences in the same sample also yield this CDR3. The V call is TRBV28, the J call TRBJ1-3; D not resolved. Trimming left V 6 bases short and J 0 bases short, with 9 bases between. The CDR3 is 14 amino acids. The germline V gene encodes CDR1 MDHEN and CDR2 SYDVKM. The CDR3 DNA is TGTGCCAGCAGCTCGGCGGGCTCTGGAAACACCATATATTTT. It specifies CASSSAGSGNTIYF.

The V gene is TRBV6-1, the J gene TRBJ1-6; TRBD1 matches 9 bases. The trim removed 7 bases at V and 10 bases at J, leaving 11 bases unmatched. CDR3 length: 15 amino acids. Germline-derived CDR1 and CDR2 are MNHNS and SASEGT. CDR3 nucleotide sequence: TGTGCCAGCATCGCAGACAGGGGGACTGGGTCACCCCTCCACTTT. Translated: CASIADRGTGSPLHF.

Concerning this clone: The identical CDR3 is also encoded by other nucleotide sequences in the sample. The chain recombines TRBV7-9 with TRBJ2-1; no reliable D call. This CDR3 comprises 14 residues. Germline loops: CDR1 SEHNR, CDR2 FQNEAQ (reference sequence). V gave up 2 bases and J gave up 0 bases, with 5 bases separating them. This CDR3 is CASSLSGSYNEQFF. CDR3 nucleotide sequence: TGTGCCAGCAGCTTATCGGGCTCCTACAATGAGCAGTTCTTC.

Worth noting for this clone: Other DNA sequences from this sample encode an identical CDR3 as well. The CDR3 nucleotides are TGTGCCAGCAGCTTGGTAGGGGAGGGTAATTCACCCCTCCACTTT. It is translated as CASSLVGEGNSPLHF. The V and J genes are TRBV5-4 and TRBJ1-6; D perhaps matches TRBD1 (5 bases). Germline V gene data show CDR1 as SGHNT and CDR2 as YYREEE (reference sequence). CDR3 length: 15 amino acids. V was shortened by 0 bases and J by 6 bases, with 10 bases between the two germline ends.

The chain combines TRBV27 with TRBJ2-3; tentatively, D is TRBD1 (6 bases). The CDR3 length is 16 residues. Germline CDR1 and CDR2: MNHEY and SMNVEV (reference sequence). V shed 2 bases and J shed 0 bases, with 12 bases lying between them. The CDR3 here is CASSLRGTLSTDTQYF. Written as DNA, the CDR3 is TGTGCCAGCAGTTTAAGAGGGACACTAAGCACAGATACGCAGTATTTT.

This chain joins TRBV30 and TRBJ1-3; D is unresolved. Per germline, CDR1 GTSNPN and CDR2 SVGIG (reference sequence). V was clipped by 0 bases and J by 2 bases, with 26 bases between them. The CDR3 length is 20 residues. CDR3 DNA: TGTGCCTGGAGTGTAGTCCGGTCGTTTGGCCGAATTTATACTGGAAACACCATATATTTT. Translating it yields CAWSVVRSFGRIYTGNTIYF.

The genes are TRBV11-2 and TRBJ1-5; no reliable D call. Germline V CDR1 and CDR2: SGHAT, FQNNGV. The germline V and J ends were trimmed by 0 bases and 13 bases, with 13 bases remaining between them. This CDR3 is 13 amino acids long. The CDR3 coding sequence is TGTGCCAGCAGCTTAGATGCTGGGTTGGGTCAGCATTTT. This codes for CASSLDAGLGQHF.

About this clone: Other DNA sequences in this specimen translate into the identical CDR3. The V and J genes are TRBV30 and TRBJ2-3; a weak D match, TRBD1 (6 bases). With 8 bases removed from V and 2 bases from J, the gap between germline ends came to 23 bases. Looked up from germline, CDR1 is GTSNPN and CDR2 is SVGIG (reference sequence). The CDR3 spans 16 residues. In nucleotides, the CDR3 is TGTGCCGGGAAGGGGCCAGGGACACCGTCCACAGATACGCAGTATTTT. This sequence encodes CAGKGPGTPSTDTQYF.

V is TRBV5-1 and J is TRBJ1-5; tentatively, D is TRBD1 (5 bases). Germline CDR1 is SGHRS and CDR2 is YFSETQ. The CDR3 has 14 residues. Trimming took off 0 bases at V and 5 bases at J, with 9 bases between the two ends. The CDR3 sequence is CASSLEGSDQPQHF. DNA of the CDR3: TGCGCCAGCAGCTTGGAGGGGAGCGATCAGCCCCAGCATTTT.

The chain carries TRBV5-5 and TRBJ1-2; D uncertain. CDR1 and CDR2 (germline): SGHKS, YYEKEE (reference sequence). This CDR3 region has 14 residues. Trimming cost V 4 bases and J 7 bases, with 17 bases left between them. The CDR3, as DNA: TGTGCCAGCAGCGGTGCGACAAGCGGTGGTGGCTACACCTTC. This encodes CASSGATSGGGYTF.

The chain is built from TRBV6-5 and TRBJ2-7; possibly TRBD1 or TRBD2 for D (5 bases each). CDR1 and CDR2 (germline): MNHEY, SVGAGI. This CDR3 has 15 amino acids. V was trimmed by 0 bases and J by 6 bases, leaving 15 bases between them. CDR3 DNA: TGTGCCAGCAGTTACTCCAATTTCGGGACCTCCGAGCAGTACTTC. Amino acid sequence: CASSYSNFGTSEQYF.

V and J are TRBV5-5 and TRBJ1-2; 7 bases agree with TRBD1. This CDR3 is 13 amino acids long. After removal of 4 bases from V and 5 bases from J, the junction contained 5 bases not matched to a gene. Germline values: CDR1 SGHKS, CDR2 YYEKEE (reference sequence). CDR3 sequence reads: CASSPTGLYGYTF. CDR3 nucleotides: TGTGCCAGCAGCCCGACAGGGCTGTATGGCTACACCTTC. Based on the CDR3 plus reference TRBV5-5 and TRBJ1-2, the full variable domain is DAGVTQSPTHLIKTRGQQVTLRCSPISGHKSVSWYQQVLGQGPQFIFQYYEKEERGRGNFPDRFSARQFPNYSSELNVNALLLGDSALYLCASSPTGLYGYTFGSGTRLTVV.

This sequence joins TRBV4-3 and TRBJ2-3; no firm D call. Germline V gene lookup returns CDR1 LGHNA and CDR2 YSLEER. V was shortened by 0 bases and J by 6 bases, with 10 bases between the two germline ends. This CDR3 has 14 residues. The CDR3 region has the DNA TGCGCCAGCAGCCAAGATACGGCTATTGATACGCAGTATTTT. Protein: CASSQDTAIDTQYF.

CDR3 region: CASSLSGTGFRNTIYF. The CDR3 DNA follows: TGTGCCAGCAGCCTTTCCGGGACAGGGTTTCGAAACACCATATATTTT. The chain has TRBV7-9 and TRBJ1-3, with 9 bases fitting TRBD1. Germline loops: CDR1 SEHNR, CDR2 FQNEAQ (reference sequence). This CDR3 has 16 residues. Germline trimming cut 5 bases from V and 5 bases from J; bases unmatched to any gene: 10.

The DNA for the CDR3 is TGTGCCAGCTCGGACAGGGAAAATTCACCCCTCCACTTT. Translating gives CASSDRENSPLHF. This sequence joins TRBV6-5 and TRBJ1-6, with 8 bases fitting TRBD1. The CDR3 sequence is 13 residues long. The J segment lost 7 bases and the V segment lost 8 bases, leaving 4 bases of the junction unmatched. The germline CDR1 and CDR2 sequences are MNHEY and SVGAGI.

The V call is TRBV16, the J call TRBJ1-2, with D perhaps TRBD1 (5 bases). Trimming pared 1 base from V and 10 bases from J, leaving 13 bases between. The CDR3 runs to 13 residues. CDR1 and CDR2 from the germline V gene are KGHSY and FQNENV. CDR3 nucleotides: TGTGCCAGCAGCCAATTCACAGGAACGACCTACACCTTC. Protein product: CASSQFTGTTYTF.

This chain uses TRBV14 with TRBJ2-7, with a possible D match to TRBD2 (6 bases). With 4 bases removed from V and 2 bases from J, the gap between germline ends came to 15 bases. The CDR3 runs 15 residues. CDR1 SGHDN and CDR2 FVKESK come from the germline V gene. Here the CDR3 DNA reads TGTGCCAGCAGCCGGCAGCCGGGAGATGCCTACGAGCAGTACTTC. Its protein product is CASSRQPGDAYEQYF.

The chain couples TRBV7-9 to TRBJ2-2; 7 nucleotides agree with TRBD2. The CDR3 sequence is 16 residues long. V shed 6 bases, J shed 4 bases, and the junction held 11 bases outside the gene matches. The germline V gene has CDR1 SEHNR and CDR2 FQNEAQ (reference sequence). The CDR3 sequence is CASSYPTGGSTGELFF. CDR3 DNA sequence: TGTGCCAGCAGTTATCCGACGGGAGGAAGCACCGGGGAGCTGTTTTTT.

This chain joins TRBV5-6 and TRBJ1-1, with 11 bases aligning to TRBD1. CDR1 is SGHDT and CDR2 is YYEEEE in the germline V gene. Losses at the gene ends were 4 bases for V and 3 bases for J; bases not matched to a gene: 5. This CDR3 has 15 residues. The DNA for the CDR3 is TGTGCCAGCAGCCTGGGGACAGGGGGAGACACTGAAGCTTTCTTT. This gives the protein CASSLGTGGDTEAFF.